This T cell receptor (beta chain) was sequenced for a study of T-cell memory formation after mild COVID-19. One entry per CDR3 protein results from TCRdb running MiXCR on the 5' RACE reads. The sample contains over 350,000 distinct CDR3 sequences, 20% to 25% of which appear only once. With respect to this clonotype: What it binds is not known.

The germline V gene encodes CDR1 SGHTA and CDR2 FQGNSA. Trimming stripped 1 base from V and 6 bases from J, with 11 bases between. The CDR3 is 14 residues long. General study results and limits: Pre-infection memory contained some responding clones, which suggested that cross-reactive memory had joined. Chiefly within CM and EM were the contracting CD4+ clones; CD8+ ones were within EMRA.

The TCR sequence derives from an adult woman who had mild COVID-19 (a few samples of this study predate the infection). Cell type and time point are not known. Sequenced: PBMCs or a T cell subset sorted from them (not recorded which). The chain combines TRBV7-2 with TRBJ2-3; no reliable D call. Written as DNA, the CDR3 is TGTGCCAGCAGCTTAGGGTCGCCGGGCGATACGCAGTATTTT. Translated, it gives CASSLGSPGDTQYF.